This T cell receptor (beta chain) was sequenced during a study of T cell repertoires in ileal Crohn's disease. The CDR3 has 14 residues. Trimming cost V 0 bases and J 0 bases, with 4 bases left between them. Germline V gene data show CDR1 as SGDLS and CDR2 as YYNGEE. Each sample's TCRB immunosequencing used around 470 nanograms of biopsy DNA. Sequenced by immunoSEQ multiplex PCR; TCRdb stores in-frame clones only, minus some. Altogether about 12,000 clones are present, roughly 78% being singletons, with the ten largest covering approximately 4.1%. Time point specified: neoterminal ileum biopsy at postoperative endoscopy, about 6 months after surgery. Note on this clone: The antigen is unknown.

Study results and limitations: Every patient over 26.8% clonality showed endoscopic recurrence.

Sequencing was carried out using ileal tissue. The TCR comes from an adult with Crohn's disease. The chain is built from TRBV9 and TRBJ1-3, with D uncertain. CDR3 sequence: CASSVANSGNTIYF. CDR3 nucleotides: TGTGCCAGCAGCGTAGCAAACTCTGGAAACACCATATATTTT. The complete variable domain, with remaining parts taken from reference TRBV9 and TRBJ1-3, reads DSGVTQTPKHLITATGQRVTLRCSPRSGDLSVYWYQQSLDQGLQFLIQYYNGEERAKGNILERFSAQQFPDLHSELNLSSLELGDSALYFCASSVANSGNTIYFGEGSWLTVV.